This T cell receptor beta chain was sequenced for a study of sequential checkpoint blockade in melanoma. Profiling relied on immunoSEQ multiplex PCR, and the TCRdb table lists in-frame clones only, not all of them. The table has roughly 8,800 clones, 50% to 70% seen once. Treatment: randomized to nivolumab then ipilimumab (arm A) or the reverse (arm B). J was trimmed by 2 bases and V by 3 bases; bases with no gene match: 7. Germline CDR1 and CDR2: LGHNA and YSLEER. The length of the CDR3 is 17 residues. This receptor was taken from a human donor with melanoma. V gene TRBV4-3 combines with J gene TRBJ2-7, with TRBD2 matching 13 bases. This material consisted of CD8+ T cells sorted from blood (inferred from file names), taken from a patient given nivolumab and ipilimumab in sequence. CDR3 coding DNA: TGCGCCAGCAGCCACTCAGGGACTAGCGGGGTTACCTACGAGCAGTACTTC. It translates to CASSHSGTSGVTYEQYF.